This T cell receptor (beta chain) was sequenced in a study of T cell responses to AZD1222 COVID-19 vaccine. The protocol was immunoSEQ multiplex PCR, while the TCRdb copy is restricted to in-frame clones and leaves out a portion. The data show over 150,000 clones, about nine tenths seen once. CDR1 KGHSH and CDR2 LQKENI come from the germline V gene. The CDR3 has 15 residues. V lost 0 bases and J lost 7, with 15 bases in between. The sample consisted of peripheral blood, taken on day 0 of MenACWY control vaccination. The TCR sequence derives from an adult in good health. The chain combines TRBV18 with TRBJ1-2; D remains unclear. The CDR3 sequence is CASSPPSSPAGGYTF. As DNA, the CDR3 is TGTGCCAGCTCACCACCATCTAGCCCCGCGGGTGGCTACACCTTC.